A single sample is the source of the 3 T cell receptor beta chains below, sequenced in a study of T cells in Graves' hyperthyroidism and ophthalmopathy. Amplified TCR beta CDR3 regions came from RNA transcripts. The HTBI set primed first-round TCR CDR3 RT-PCR. TCRdb re-analysed the multiplex PCR reads in MiXCR, keeping a single row per CDR3 protein. The sample includes roughly 200,000 distinct CDR3 sequences, around 16% of them seen just once. The source material was blood. Receptors originate from a woman between 45 and 60 years old with Graves' hyperthyroidism.

This clonotype was counted ten times or more. This chain joins TRBV29-1 and TRBJ2-7; 9 bases agree with TRBD1. Per germline, CDR1 SQVTM and CDR2 ANQGSEA. V gave up 6 bases and J gave up 2 bases; unmatched junction bases: 2. The CDR3 is 12 residues long. CDR3: CSVRQGAYEQYF. CDR3 bases: TGCAGCGTGAGACAGGGGGCCTACGAGCAGTACTTC.

This clonotype has at least ten counts. The chain recombines TRBV3-1 with TRBJ1-2; D gene ambiguous. CDR1 and CDR2 (germline): LGHDT, YNNKEL (reference sequence). V was cut by 3 bases and J by 8 bases, with 10 bases left in between. The CDR3 totals 12 residues. The CDR3 DNA is TGTGCCAGCAGCCACGGTACGGGGGGCTACACCTTC. Its protein product is CASSHGTGGYTF.

This clonotype was detected many times. This sequence joins TRBV20-1 and TRBJ2-3; weak D call: TRBD2 (6 bases). Germline CDR1 is DFQATT and CDR2 is SNEGSKA (reference sequence). The CDR3 runs 15 residues. Trimming removed 0 bases at V and 0 bases at J, with 10 bases between. The CDR3 bases are TGCAGTGCTAGAGACGCGGGGTCTAGCACAGATACGCAGTATTTT. Amino acids: CSARDAGSSTDTQYF.